The 10 T cell receptor beta chains reported below all come from one sample, sequenced in a study of blood T cells in healthy people across ages. A second about 6 to 11 cycle PCR used barcoded and J-beta primers. TCRdb reprocessed the 5' RACE reads via MiXCR and lists one record per CDR3 protein. The sample gives some 560,000 distinct CDR3 sequences, about 25% of which show up once; approximately 3.7% is in the top ten. A further study also used this sample, focusing on T cells of mothers and their children.

What was sequenced was blood. The receptors here all came from a boy aged 2 to 9 in good health.

The chain is built from TRBV5-1 and TRBJ2-3, with TRBD2 matching 7 bases. The CDR3 spans 16 residues. Losses at the gene ends were 3 bases for V and 5 bases for J; bases not matched to a gene: 12. Germline V gene lookup returns CDR1 SGHRS and CDR2 YFSETQ. The CDR3 sequence is CASSWGGTQVGDTQYF. The CDR3 region has the DNA TGCGCCAGCAGCTGGGGGGGGACCCAAGTCGGAGATACGCAGTATTTT.

This clonotype was counted a few times. CDR3 sequence (DNA): TGTGCCAGCAGCATAAACAACTACGAGCAGTACTTC. It codes for CASSINNYEQYF. The chain is built from TRBV7-2 and TRBJ2-7; D is unclear. This CDR3 comprises 12 residues. The V gene lost 5 bases and the J gene lost 3 bases, with 8 bases spanning the gap. Germline lookup yields CDR1 SGHTA and CDR2 FQGNSA.

This clonotype was observed a few times. J is TRBJ2-5 and V is TRBV20-1; no reliable D call. The CDR3 loop spans 10 amino acids. Germline V gives CDR1 DFQATT, CDR2 SNEGSKA (reference sequence). Trimming removed 7 bases at V and 2 bases at J, with 5 bases between. The CDR3 DNA reads as TGCAGTGACTATCAAGAGACCCAGTACTTC. Translating it yields CSDYQETQYF.

The rearrangement uses TRBV4-3 and TRBJ1-6, with D possibly being TRBD1 (5 bases). CDR3 length: 15 residues. Deletions cut 0 bases from V and 7 bases from J, with 10 bases between. CDR1 and CDR2 from the germline V gene are LGHNA and YSLEER. The CDR3 loop is CASSQENRPNSPLHF. As DNA, the CDR3 is TGCGCCAGCAGCCAAGAAAACAGGCCCAATTCACCCCTCCACTTT.

This clonotype came up a few times. The chain combines TRBV15 with TRBJ2-7; the D is unclear. The CDR3 consists of 12 residues. V lost 0 bases and J lost 10, with 10 bases in between. Germline V lookup: CDR1 LNHNV, CDR2 YYDKDF (reference sequence). CDR3 residues: CATSRDLSVQYF. In DNA, the CDR3 is TGTGCCACCAGCAGAGATCTCTCAGTCCAGTACTTC.

This chain connects TRBV20-1 to TRBJ1-6; 7 bases are a match to TRBD1. The CDR3 has 13 residues. Germline-derived CDR1 and CDR2 are DFQATT and SNEGSKA (reference sequence). The ends lost 3 bases at V and 7 bases at J; junction bases unmatched: 3. The CDR3 loop is CSASGGGNSPLHF. In DNA form, the CDR3 reads TGCAGTGCTAGTGGAGGGGGCAATTCACCCCTCCACTTT.

The genes are TRBV29-1 and TRBJ2-1, with 12 bases identical to TRBD1. V lost 4 bases and J lost 9; bases outside the gene matches: 4. The CDR3 extends over 13 amino acids. Germline V gene data show CDR1 as SQVTM and CDR2 as ANQGSEA. The CDR3 DNA reads TGCAGCGTTGGGGACAGGGGGCGAAGTGAGCAGTTCTTC. It yields the protein CSVGDRGRSEQFF.

The rearrangement uses TRBV12-3 or TRBV12-4 and TRBJ2-5, with 8 bases identical to TRBD1. The CDR3 has 15 residues. V lost 5 bases and J lost 5; bases outside the gene matches: 10. CDR3 amino acids: CASSRGAGGLETQYF. CDR3 sequence (DNA): TGTGCCAGCAGTCGCGGGGCAGGGGGCCTGGAGACCCAGTACTTC.

V gene TRBV6-6 combines with J gene TRBJ1-1, with D maybe TRBD1 (5 bases). V was trimmed by 5 bases and J by 4 bases, leaving 14 bases between them. This CDR3 is 14 amino acids long. Germline V gene lookup returns CDR1 MNHNY and CDR2 SVGAGI (reference sequence). Here the CDR3 DNA reads TGTGCCAGCAGTACACGGGCGGGGGGCACTGAAGCTTTCTTT. This gives the protein CASSTRAGGTEAFF.

This clonotype was seen a few times. V usage is TRBV12-3 or TRBV12-4 and J usage is TRBJ2-5; TRBD2 might be the D (6 bases). Trimming removed 7 bases at V and 4 bases at J, with 13 bases between. This CDR3 contains 13 residues. DNA for the CDR3: TGTGCCAGCACCACCCGCGGGGTAGAGACCCAGTACTTC. It codes for CASTTRGVETQYF.